This T cell receptor (beta chain) was sequenced in a study of CD8 T cells in ankylosing spondylitis. This clonotype was detected ten times or more. Using its own MiXCR run on the 5' RACE reads, TCRdb lists one record per CDR3 protein. The table lists roughly 150,000 distinct CDR3 sequences, approximately 7.4% of them singletons. The germline CDR1 and CDR2 sequences are SGHVS and FQNEAQ. The length of the CDR3 is 17 residues. The ends were cut back, 3 bases at V and 10 bases at J, with 22 bases in the middle. The J gene is TRBJ1-6, the V gene TRBV7-8; possible D gene TRBD1, 5 bases. The sequencing input was blood, either unsorted or a sorted T cell fraction (not recorded which). The source of this sequence is a female donor with ankylosing spondylitis or in good health (not recorded which). CDR3 nucleotide sequence: TGTGCCAGCAGCTTTTTTATCGGGGCGAGGGGCGACTCACCCCTCCACTTT. Translation: CASSFFIGARGDSPLHF.